The rows below give T cell receptor beta chains drawn from one sample of a study of T-cell memory formation after mild COVID-19. TCRdb re-called the 5' RACE reads with MiXCR, one entry per CDR3 protein. This table has 530,000 or so distinct CDR3 sequences, 17% appearing once. Specimen: PBMCs or a T cell subset sorted from them (not recorded which). The receptor source for this set is an adult woman who had mild COVID-19 (a few samples of this study predate the infection). Cell type and time point are not known. The CDR3 runs from the conserved cysteine through the conserved F or W. The D gene is left open where the match is weak. A clone size is listed for some rows: how often the clone was seen (once, few, many), or a class if it is expanded.

d_call clone_size j_call v_call cdr3_nt cdr3_aa
NA few TRBJ1-4 TRBV12-3/TRBV12-4 TGTGCCAGCAGCCCCTCCATATTTGGGACTAATGAAAAACTGTTTTTT CASSPSIFGTNEKLFF
TRBD1 few TRBJ1-5 TRBV12-3/TRBV12-4 TGTGCCAGCAGCCTTCAGGGACAGGGGAATCAGCCCCAGCATTTT CASSLQGQGNQPQHF
NA few TRBJ1-2 TRBV5-1 TGCGCCAGCAGCTGGGACGGCACTGGGAACTATGGCTACACCTTC CASSWDGTGNYGYTF
NA NA TRBJ1-1 TRBV10-3 TGTGCCATCAGTGATACGGGGAACACTGAAGCTTTCTTT CAISDTGNTEAFF
TRBD2 NA TRBJ2-5 TRBV7-9 TGTGCCAGCAGCTTAGATCCAGGGACTAGCGGGCGTTTGATAGAGACCCAGTACTTC CASSLDPGTSGRLIETQYF
TRBD2 NA TRBJ2-7 TRBV10-3 TGTGCCATCAGTGTTAAACCGGGACTAGCGGGCCAGAGCCGATACGAGCAGTACTTC CAISVKPGLAGQSRYEQYF
NA NA TRBJ1-1 TRBV19 TGTGCCAGTAGTCGACCGGGGGGCGGCACTGAAGCTTTCTTT CASSRPGGGTEAFF
TRBD1 NA TRBJ1-5 TRBV6-2/TRBV6-3 TGTGCCAGCAGTTACCGTCCCGGGACAGGGGTAAGCAATCAGCCCCAGCATTTT CASSYRPGTGVSNQPQHF
NA NA TRBJ1-2 TRBV7-2 TGTGCCAGCAGCGAAGGACAGCTTTTTTCTAACTATGGCTACACCTTC CASSEGQLFSNYGYTF
TRBD2 few TRBJ2-1 TRBV18 TGTGCCAGCTCACCACAGCGATCTAGCGGGGGGATATACAATGAGCAGTTCTTC CASSPQRSSGGIYNEQFF
TRBD1 NA TRBJ2-7 TRBV24-1 TGTGCCACCAGTGACGCCGGGACAGGGGATTCCTACGAGCAGTACTTC CATSDAGTGDSYEQYF
TRBD2 NA TRBJ2-7 TRBV7-2 TGTGCCAGCAGCCAAGTAGCGGGAGGGCCTTTAGAGCAGTACTTC CASSQVAGGPLEQYF
TRBD1 few TRBJ2-1 TRBV13 TGTGCCAGCAGCCCGACGGGACAGGGAAGTCAGAATGAGCAGTTCTTC CASSPTGQGSQNEQFF
NA NA TRBJ2-3 TRBV7-8 TGTGCCAGCAGCCCTAGTGGAGTGGGCACAGATACGCAGTATTTT CASSPSGVGTDTQYF
NA NA TRBJ1-4 TRBV6-2/TRBV6-3 TGTGCCAGCAGCAACAATGGAACATCGGAGTATGAAAAACTGTTTTTT CASSNNGTSEYEKLFF
NA NA TRBJ1-2 TRBV2 TGTGCCAGCAGTCCCGTCTATGGCTACACCTTC CASSPVYGYTF
TRBD2 NA TRBJ2-1 TRBV5-1 TGCGCCAGCAGCCCCGGGATTAGCGGGGGGGCTTCCAATGAGCAGTTCTTC CASSPGISGGASNEQFF
NA few TRBJ1-4 TRBV20-1 TGCAGTGCTAGAAGTCAGGGTAATGAAAAACTGTTTTTT CSARSQGNEKLFF
NA NA TRBJ1-1 TRBV20-1 TGCAGTGCTAGAGATGGGAACAGGGACACTGAAGCTTTCTTT CSARDGNRDTEAFF
NA NA TRBJ2-2 TRBV27 TGTGCCAGCAGTTTACTGGGGGCCGGGGAGCTGTTTTTT CASSLLGAGELFF
TRBD1 few TRBJ1-5 TRBV5-1 TGCGCCAGCAGCCCGGGACAGCATCAGCCCCAGCATTTT CASSPGQHQPQHF
TRBD1 NA TRBJ2-7 TRBV6-1 TGTGCCAGCAGTGAAGCCAAGTGGGACAGCTACGAGCAGTACTTC CASSEAKWDSYEQYF
NA few TRBJ1-1 TRBV3-1 TGTGCCAGCAGCGTTGCGGGATCCCTGGGGACTGAAGCTTTCTTT CASSVAGSLGTEAFF
TRBD2 NA TRBJ2-5 TRBV7-3 TGTGCCAGCAGCCCCGGACTAGCGGGGGACCAAGAGACCCAGTACTTC CASSPGLAGDQETQYF
NA NA TRBJ2-5 TRBV20-1 TGCAGTGCTCGACACTTAGCGGTTCAAGAGACCCAGTACTTC CSARHLAVQETQYF
TRBD2 NA TRBJ2-1 TRBV12-3/TRBV12-4 TGTGCCAGCAGTTTGGTCGGCGGGGGAGGCAATGAGCAGTTCTTC CASSLVGGGGNEQFF
NA few TRBJ2-5 TRBV4-1 TGCGCCAGCAGCCAAGAGGGCGGAGAGACCCAGTACTTC CASSQEGGETQYF
TRBD1 few TRBJ1-4 TRBV6-5 TGTGCCAGCAGATATATCGGGACAGGGACTGAAAAACTGTTTTTT CASRYIGTGTEKLFF
TRBD1 NA TRBJ1-1 TRBV2 TGTGCCAGCAGTCAAGGACAGGGGGAAGCTTTCTTT CASSQGQGEAFF
TRBD1 few TRBJ2-5 TRBV19 TGTGCCAGTAGTATCGAGGGGGCCGGTCAAGAGACCCAGTACTTC CASSIEGAGQETQYF
TRBD1 few TRBJ2-3 TRBV4-2 TGTGCCAGCAGCCAACCGGGACAGGGGGACGTGGATACGCAGTATTTT CASSQPGQGDVDTQYF
NA NA TRBJ1-2 TRBV5-1 TGCGCCAGCAGCTTGGACGGGGGCAGCTCCCTTGGAAACTATGGCTACACCTTC CASSLDGGSSLGNYGYTF